Presented here are 24 T cell receptor beta chains from one specimen sequenced in a study of beta chain features in type 1 diabetes. Findings and caveats of the study: TCRB CDR3s were moderately but significantly shorter in Type 1 diabetes patients in all four CD4+ subsets.

These TCRs are of unknown antigen specificity. Reverse transcribing all isolated RNA meant expressed TCRB transcripts were sequenced. Clones were sequenced by immunoSEQ multiplex PCR, and TCRdb holds only the in-frame ones, with some missing. The sample lists 95,000 to 150,000 clones, about 17% seen once, with under 2.5% in the top ten. The sequencing input was central memory CD4+ T cells from blood. Source of these receptors: a man under 40 with type 1 diabetes.

There are many counts of this clone. The rearrangement joins TRBV7-2 to TRBJ2-1; 7 nucleotides align to TRBD2. The J segment lost 6 bases and the V segment lost 3 bases, leaving 8 bases of the junction unmatched. This CDR3 region has 15 residues. Germline V lookup: CDR1 SGHTA, CDR2 FQGNSA. DNA of the CDR3: TGTGCCAGCAGCTTTGTAGGGGAGGGTGGCAATGAGCAGTTCTTC. It codes for CASSFVGEGGNEQFF.

The table lists this clone with a few counts. The chain links TRBV29-1 to TRBJ1-1; D unresolved. Germline V gives CDR1 SQVTM, CDR2 ANQGSEA. This CDR3 has 13 amino acids. Trimming took 2 bases from V and 11 from J, leaving 18 bases between them. This chain's CDR3 is CSVEMAATSAAFF. CDR3 nucleotides: TGCAGCGTTGAAATGGCAGCGACCTCAGCGGCTTTCTTT.

This clone was observed at least ten times. This chain links TRBV7-6 with TRBJ1-2; no firm D call. V lost 5 bases to trimming and J lost 2 bases, with 12 bases between them. Looked up from germline, CDR1 is SGHVS and CDR2 is FNYEAQ. The CDR3 totals 14 residues. The CDR3 DNA reads TGTGCCAGCAGCCCGGCAGGCCCCAACTATGGCTACACCTTC. Its protein is CASSPAGPNYGYTF.

This clone has more than one count but fewer than ten. The chain joins TRBV7-2 to TRBJ2-7; D uncertain. The CDR3 has 14 residues. Looked up from germline, CDR1 is SGHTA and CDR2 is FQGNSA. V shed 3 bases and J shed 3 bases, with 12 bases lying between them. The CDR3 is CASSLARASYEQYF. The DNA of the CDR3 is TGTGCCAGCAGCTTGGCCCGGGCGAGCTACGAGCAGTACTTC. The entire variable domain, with the rest obtained from reference TRBV7-2 and TRBJ2-7, is as follows: GAGVSQSPSNKVTEKGKDVELRCDPISGHTALYWYRQSLGQGLEFLIYFQGNSAPDKSGLPSDRFSAERTGGSVSTLTIQRTQQEDSAVYLCASSLARASYEQYFGPGTRLTVT.

The rearrangement joins TRBV7-2 to TRBJ2-5, with D maybe TRBD1 (7 bases). The germline V gene has CDR1 SGHTA and CDR2 FQGNSA. V shed 5 bases and J shed 2 bases, with 15 bases lying between them. The CDR3 covers 15 residues. The CDR3 sequence is CASSLTRDSQETQYF. DNA for the CDR3: TGTGCCAGCAGCCTGACGCGGGACAGTCAAGAGACCCAGTACTTC.

The chain recombines TRBV6-5 with TRBJ2-3; D gene ambiguous. This CDR3 comprises 13 residues. Germline V gives CDR1 MNHEY, CDR2 SVGAGI. V was shortened by 6 bases and J by 2 bases, with 9 bases between the two germline ends. DNA of the CDR3: TGTGCCAGCAGACCACAGCACACAGATACGCAGTATTTT. It translates to CASRPQHTDTQYF.

At least ten counts were recorded for this clone. V is TRBV20-1 and J is TRBJ2-7; tentative D call: TRBD2 (5 bases). The germline CDR1 and CDR2 sequences are DFQATT and SNEGSKA (reference sequence). V dropped 5 bases and J dropped 3 bases, with 8 bases sitting between them. This CDR3 comprises 11 residues. The CDR3 sequence is CSAERSYEQYF. The CDR3 DNA sequence: TGCAGTGCTGAGCGGAGCTACGAGCAGTACTTC.

This chain connects TRBV5-1 to TRBJ2-3; TRBD2 is a possible D gene (5 bases). V lost 6 bases and J 9 bases, leaving 11 bases between the germline ends. CDR3 size: 11 residues. The germline V gene has CDR1 SGHRS and CDR2 YFSETQ. The CDR3 here is CASKDEGTQYF. CDR3 nucleotide sequence: TGCGCCAGCAAGGACGAGGGCACGCAGTATTTT.

This clone has just a few counts. The chain uses TRBV29-1 and TRBJ2-3; D gene uncertain. Germline CDR1 reads SQVTM; CDR2 reads ANQGSEA. CDR3 length: 14 residues. V was pared by 3 bases and J by 5 bases, with 15 bases between. The DNA for the CDR3 is TGCAGCGTTGATAAGACGTCCACAAGAGATACGCAGTATTTT. Translation: CSVDKTSTRDTQYF.

This clone came up a few times. V is TRBV30 and J is TRBJ2-1, with a weak D call TRBD2 (5 bases). Trimming pared 3 bases from V and 2 bases from J, leaving 11 bases between. Per the germline V gene, CDR1 is GTSNPN and CDR2 is SVGIG (reference sequence). The CDR3 totals 14 residues. In nucleotides, the CDR3 is TGTGCCTGGAGCCCCTGGGGAGCCTACAATGAGCAGTTCTTC. It encodes CAWSPWGAYNEQFF.

In this sample, this clone turned up a few times. The chain couples TRBV30 to TRBJ1-2, with D perhaps TRBD1 (6 bases). This CDR3 is built from 11 residues. V was pared by 6 bases and J by 2 bases, with 7 bases between. Germline V gene sequence: CDR1 GTSNPN, CDR2 SVGIG (reference sequence). In nucleotides, the CDR3 is TGTGCCTGTGGGACAAACTATGGCTACACCTTC. This translates into CACGTNYGYTF. The variable domain in full, with the rest retrieved from reference TRBV30 and TRBJ1-2, is SQTIHQWPATLVQPVGSPLSLECTVEGTSNPNLYWYRQAAGRGLQLLFYSVGIGQISSEVPQNLSASRPQDRQFILSSKKLLLSDSGFYLCACGTNYGYTFGSGTRLTVV.

This clone was seen a few times. The chain employs TRBV4-1 and TRBJ2-6; the D gene is possibly TRBD1 (6 bases). Trimming pared 0 bases from V and 2 bases from J, leaving 8 bases between. Germline CDR1 MGHRA, CDR2 YSYEKL. This CDR3 is 16 amino acids long. The CDR3 reads CASSQDSGAGANVLTF. CDR3 DNA sequence: TGCGCCAGCAGCCAAGATTCAGGGGCTGGGGCCAACGTCCTGACTTTC.

The genes are TRBV5-1 and TRBJ2-3; 14 nucleotides align to TRBD2. The V gene end was trimmed by 4 bases and the J gene end by 6 bases; junction bases not matched to a gene: 7. Germline V CDR1 and CDR2: SGHRS, YFSETQ. The CDR3 runs 16 residues. This CDR3 is CASSTGLAGGRDTQYF. CDR3 nucleotide sequence: TGCGCCAGCAGCACCGGACTAGCGGGGGGCCGGGATACGCAGTATTTT.

Many counts were recorded for this clone. V and J are TRBV18 and TRBJ2-5, with 7 bases matching TRBD2. CDR1 is KGHSH, CDR2 LQKENI, per germline. Germline trimming cut 3 bases from V and 5 bases from J; bases unmatched to any gene: 6. This CDR3 has 14 residues. CDR3 loop: CASSPGRPNETQYF. The CDR3 DNA reads TGTGCCAGCTCACCCGGGAGGCCAAACGAGACCCAGTACTTC.

This clone was counted between two and nine times. This chain connects TRBV7-2 to TRBJ1-2; no definite D call. This CDR3 contains 14 residues. V was pared by 5 bases and J by 2 bases, with 12 bases between. Germline values: CDR1 SGHTA, CDR2 FQGNSA. The CDR3 DNA follows: TGTGCCAGCAGCCTCGCAAGAGGAAACTATGGCTACACCTTC. It specifies CASSLARGNYGYTF.

The J gene is TRBJ1-6, the V gene TRBV5-4; 10 positions match TRBD1. Germline trimming cut 2 bases from V and 8 bases from J; bases unmatched to any gene: 1. Germline CDR1 and CDR2: SGHNT and YYREEE (reference sequence). CDR3 length equals 14 residues. This CDR3 is CASSFGQGDSPLHF. The CDR3 bases are TGTGCCAGCAGCTTCGGACAGGGGGATTCACCCCTCCACTTT. The variable domain in full, completed from reference TRBV5-4 and TRBJ1-6, reads ETGVTQSPTHLIKTRGQQVTLRCSSQSGHNTVSWYQQALGQGPQFIFQYYREEENGRGNFPPRFSGLQFPNYSSELNVNALELDDSALYLCASSFGQGDSPLHFGNGTRLTVT.

This sequence joins TRBV7-2 and TRBJ1-1, with D possibly TRBD1 on 5 matching bases. The V and J ends lost 1 base and 1 base respectively, with 10 bases between them. The CDR3 loop spans 15 amino acids. CDR1 is SGHTA, CDR2 FQGNSA, per germline. The chain's CDR3 is CASSLVGAWNTEAFF. The CDR3 DNA reads TGTGCCAGCAGCTTAGTTGGGGCTTGGAACACTGAAGCTTTCTTT.

The chain carries TRBV7-8 and TRBJ2-7; 7 bases line up with TRBD1. The length of the CDR3 is 16 residues. CDR1 SGHVS and CDR2 FQNEAQ come from the germline V gene. J gave up 0 bases and V 5 bases, and 10 bases lay outside the gene matches. The CDR3 DNA is TGTGCCAGCAGCCGGTCGAGACAGGGTCTCTCCTACGAGCAGTACTTC. It codes for CASSRSRQGLSYEQYF.

Only a few counts were recorded for this clone. The rearrangement joins TRBV29-1 to TRBJ1-3; D perhaps matches TRBD1 (5 bases). The CDR3 covers 14 residues. The V gene's germline CDR1 is SQVTM and CDR2 ANQGSEA. The ends were cut back, 7 bases at V and 3 bases at J, with 16 bases in the middle. CDR3 sequence reads: CSALTETLGNTIYF. The DNA for the CDR3 is TGCAGCGCTTTGACAGAAACCCTTGGAAACACCATATATTTT.

The chain employs TRBV4-3 and TRBJ1-2; D might be TRBD1 (5 bases). Germline values: CDR1 LGHNA, CDR2 YSLEER. The CDR3 contains 12 residues. The germline V and J ends were trimmed by 7 bases and 3 bases, with 9 bases remaining between them. CDR3 sequence: CASTGDYYGYTF. The CDR3 DNA is TGCGCCAGCACGGGGGACTACTATGGCTACACCTTC.

The rearrangement joins TRBV11-2 to TRBJ1-4; 7 bases line up with TRBD1. Germline values: CDR1 SGHAT, CDR2 FQNNGV. The CDR3 runs to 13 residues. V shed 5 bases, J shed 8 bases, and the junction held 5 bases outside the gene matches. The CDR3 loop is CASSPQGIEKLFF. For the CDR3, the DNA is TGTGCCAGCAGCCCACAGGGGATAGAAAAACTGTTTTTT.

A few counts support this clone. J is TRBJ1-2 and V is TRBV30, with a tentative D call TRBD1 (5 bases). The CDR3 consists of 12 residues. V was clipped by 7 bases and J by 4 bases, with 13 bases between them. CDR1 and CDR2 from the germline V gene are GTSNPN and SVGIG (reference sequence). CDR3 sequence reads: CASIQGGYGYTF. The CDR3 DNA follows: TGTGCCTCCATCCAGGGCGGCTATGGCTACACCTTC.

This clone turned up a few times. The rearrangement links TRBV2 to TRBJ1-1; no clear D gene. The CDR3 totals 13 residues. Germline values: CDR1 SNHLY, CDR2 FYNNEI. Trimming pared 2 bases from V and 0 bases from J, leaving 4 bases between. As DNA, the CDR3 is TGTGCCAGCAGTGAAACTTTGAACACTGAAGCTTTCTTT. It is translated as CASSETLNTEAFF. Filled out from reference TRBV2 and TRBJ1-1, the complete variable domain reads EPEVTQTPSHQVTQMGQEVILRCVPISNHLYFYWYRQILGQKVEFLVSFYNNEISEKSEIFDDQFSVERPDGSNFTLKIRSTKLEDSAMYFCASSETLNTEAFFGQGTRLTVV.

This clone was seen more than once but under ten times. The chain recombines TRBV7-2 with TRBJ2-1; D ambiguous. The CDR3 length is 16 residues. V was cut by 5 bases and J by 5 bases, with 19 bases left in between. CDR1 is SGHTA and CDR2 is FQGNSA in the germline V gene. CDR3 coding DNA: TGTGCCAGCAGCACCTATCTCGAAAGGAATCACAATGAGCAGTTCTTC. Translating it yields CASSTYLERNHNEQFF.